What follows are 20 T cell receptor beta chains derived from one specimen sequenced in a study of T cells in Graves' hyperthyroidism and ophthalmopathy. TCR beta CDR3 regions were amplified from RNA. HTBI primers were employed in a first-round RT-PCR of the TCR CDR3. TCRdb used MiXCR to reprocess the multiplex PCR reads, holding one entry per CDR3 protein. The table lists approximately 380,000 distinct CDR3 sequences, about 18% of them singletons. The sequenced material came from blood. The source is a man aged 18 to 30 with Graves' ophthalmopathy.

This chain uses TRBV29-1 with TRBJ2-3; D remains unclear. This CDR3 spans 13 amino acids. Trimming shortened V by 0 bases and J by 0 bases, and 4 bases separated the two germline ends. The V gene's germline CDR1 is SQVTM and CDR2 ANQGSEA. Here the CDR3 DNA reads TGCAGCGTTGAAGATCTAAGCACAGATACGCAGTATTTT. Amino acids: CSVEDLSTDTQYF.

This CDR3 reads CASSFLGGSGRAGEQYF. As DNA, the CDR3 is TGTGCCAGCAGCTTCCTCGGGGGTAGCGGGAGGGCAGGCGAGCAGTACTTC. The chain employs TRBV7-8 and TRBJ2-7; 11 bases align to TRBD2. This CDR3 has 17 amino acids. The germline V gene has CDR1 SGHVS and CDR2 FQNEAQ. V was pared by 3 bases and J by 6 bases, with 13 bases of the junction left unmatched.

In the case of this clonotype: Being one base from a much bigger clone, this may be a read error. CDR3 sequence (DNA): TGTGCCAGCAGCTGGAAGGCCGTTGGGGTCTCTGGGGCCAACGTCCTGACTTTC. It encodes CASSWKAVGVSGANVLTF. The chain is built from TRBV11-2 and TRBJ2-6; D ambiguous. CDR3 length equals 18 residues. Germline V gene lookup returns CDR1 SGHAT and CDR2 FQNNGV. V was clipped by 4 bases and J by 0 bases, with 16 bases between them.

This clonotype occurred many times. V and J are TRBV7-8 and TRBJ1-2; weak D call: TRBD1 (5 bases). The germline V gene encodes CDR1 SGHVS and CDR2 FQNEAQ. This CDR3 contains 15 residues. Trimming left V 5 bases short and J 2 bases short, with 15 bases between. The CDR3, as DNA: TGTGCCAGCAGCCCAGAGAGGGGCTTCAACTATGGCTACACCTTC. Protein: CASSPERGFNYGYTF.

Concerning this clonotype: Its ends do not fully match the called genes, so a read error is possible. This chain joins TRBV27 and TRBJ1-1; D gene unclear. This CDR3 has 14 amino acids. Germline-derived CDR1 and CDR2 are MNHEY and SMNVEV (reference sequence). The CDR3 DNA reads as TGTGGCAGCAGTTTCCCCTACTTGAACACTGAAGCTTTCTTT. Its translation: CGSSFPYLNTEAFF.

The table lists this clonotype with a count of one. The chain is built from TRBV24-1 and TRBJ2-1; perhaps TRBD2 as D (7 bases). The J call could be wrong; TRBJ2-7 is a better fit for the DNA end. Per the germline V gene, CDR1 is KGHDR and CDR2 is SFDVKD. CDR3 length: 15 amino acids. The DNA of the CDR3 is TGTGCCACCAGCCATGGGGGGGGGGCCAACAATGAGCAGTACTTC. Protein: CATSHGGGANNEQYF.

This clonotype was picked up many times. CDR3 loop: CATSDLGQGRTGELFF. DNA of the CDR3: TGTGCCACCAGTGATTTGGGACAGGGACGCACCGGGGAGCTGTTTTTT. V usage is TRBV24-1 and J usage is TRBJ2-2, with 8 nucleotides matching TRBD1. The germline V gene encodes CDR1 KGHDR and CDR2 SFDVKD. The CDR3 extends over 16 amino acids. Trimming took 0 bases from V and 4 from J; bases not matched to a gene: 3.

The chain uses TRBV25-1 and TRBJ1-1, with TRBD1 identical over 8 bases. The CDR3 extends over 15 amino acids. Germline CDR1 and CDR2: MGHDK and SYGVNS. V shed 5 bases and J 1 base; nucleotides not matched to a gene: 6. The CDR3 nucleotides are TGTGCCAGCAGTAACTACAGGGGGGGGAACACTGAAGCTTTCTTT. It codes for CASSNYRGGNTEAFF.

In this sample, this clonotype turned up a few times. V gene TRBV5-6 combines with J gene TRBJ2-7; 11 bases agree with TRBD1. After removal of 0 bases from V and 3 bases from J, the junction contained 5 bases not matched to a gene. The CDR3 is made up of 16 amino acids. CDR1 is SGHDT, CDR2 YYEEEE, per germline. The CDR3 sequence is CASSLGTGGKLYEQYF. The CDR3, as DNA: TGTGCCAGCAGCTTGGGGACAGGGGGCAAACTCTACGAGCAGTACTTC.

The gene calls are TRBV15 and TRBJ1-1, with D possibly TRBD1 on 6 matching bases. Germline assignment: CDR1 LNHNV and CDR2 YYDKDF (reference sequence). V lost 0 bases to trimming and J lost 6 bases, with 14 bases between them. This CDR3 comprises 15 residues. The CDR3 sequence: CATSRDRGSVAEAFF. In DNA, the CDR3 is TGTGCCACCAGCAGAGACAGGGGATCGGTAGCTGAAGCTTTCTTT.

This clonotype was counted a few times. The genes are TRBV5-8 and TRBJ1-2; D possibly corresponds to TRBD1 (5 bases). Per germline, CDR1 SGHTS and CDR2 YDEGEE. This CDR3 spans 13 amino acids. V lost 4 bases and J lost 5, with 12 bases in between. The CDR3: CASSTTVRYGYTF. The CDR3 nucleotides are TGTGCCAGCAGCACGACAGTACGTTATGGCTACACCTTC.

The chain combines TRBV5-1 with TRBJ2-1; 13 bases match TRBD2. J was trimmed by 3 bases and V by 2 bases; bases with no gene match: 5. The V gene's germline CDR1 is SGHRS and CDR2 YFSETQ. This CDR3 contains 17 residues. Here the CDR3 reads CASSLRTSGGHYNEQFF. In DNA, the CDR3 is TGCGCCAGCAGCTTAAGGACTAGCGGGGGCCACTACAATGAGCAGTTCTTC.

The V and J genes are TRBV13 and TRBJ2-1, with 8 bases that match TRBD2. There are 14 residues in the CDR3. The trim removed 2 bases at V and 6 bases at J, leaving 3 bases unmatched. CDR1 is PRHDT and CDR2 is FYEKMQ in the germline V gene (reference sequence). DNA for the CDR3: TGTGCCAGCAGCTTAAGGACTAGCCCCAATGAGCAGTTCTTC. Its translation is CASSLRTSPNEQFF.

This clonotype was found a few times. This chain links TRBV5-1 with TRBJ2-5; D possibly corresponds to TRBD2 (5 bases). Trimming removed 6 bases at V and 2 bases at J, with 11 bases between. The CDR3 sequence is 13 residues long. Germline V gene sequence: CDR1 SGHRS, CDR2 YFSETQ. The DNA of the CDR3 is TGCGCCAGCAACGCGGGTCAACAAGAGACCCAGTACTTC. It is translated as CASNAGQQETQYF.

This clonotype was seen ten or more times. The rearrangement links TRBV7-3 to TRBJ2-5; unclear D gene. Per germline, CDR1 SGHTA and CDR2 FQGTGA. Trimming left V 5 bases short and J 5 bases short, with 9 bases between. CDR3 size: 12 residues. The CDR3 loop reads CASSPGRETQYF. In nucleotides, the CDR3 is TGTGCCAGCAGCCCCGGTAGGGAGACCCAGTACTTC.

This clonotype was seen only a few times. The chain has TRBV9 and TRBJ1-5, with 9 bases aligning to TRBD1. V lost 0 bases and J lost 2; bases outside the gene matches: 6. Germline V CDR1 and CDR2: SGDLS, YYNGEE. The CDR3 runs to 17 residues. The CDR3: CASSVGTGEWGNQPQHF. DNA for the CDR3: TGTGCCAGCAGCGTAGGGACAGGGGAGTGGGGCAATCAGCCCCAGCATTTT.

The chain uses TRBV24-1 and TRBJ2-3; D may be TRBD1 (6 bases). The CDR3 has 13 amino acids. Per the germline V gene, CDR1 is KGHDR and CDR2 is SFDVKD. The V end lost 7 bases, the J end lost 4 bases, and 11 bases lay between the germline ends. CDR3 sequence reads: CATSRKGADTQYF. In DNA, the CDR3 is TGTGCCACCAGCAGAAAGGGGGCAGATACGCAGTATTTT.

The rearrangement links TRBV7-2 to TRBJ2-3; tentatively, D is TRBD2 (6 bases). Germline-derived CDR1 and CDR2 are SGHTA and FQGNSA. Trimming left V 5 bases short and J 4 bases short, with 13 bases between. This CDR3 is built from 14 residues. CDR3 residues: CASSRRDSSDTQYF. The DNA of the CDR3 is TGTGCCAGCAGCCGCCGGGACTCGTCAGATACGCAGTATTTT.

This chain connects TRBV4-1 to TRBJ2-7; D might be TRBD2 (5 bases). The CDR3 is made up of 13 amino acids. Germline values: CDR1 MGHRA, CDR2 YSYEKL. V dropped 8 bases and J dropped 1 base, with 12 bases sitting between them. CDR3 residues: CASRGIGSYEQYF. The CDR3 bases are TGCGCCAGCCGAGGGATTGGGTCCTACGAGCAGTACTTC.

This clonotype appeared many times. V and J are TRBV6-1 and TRBJ2-3, with a tentative D call TRBD2 (7 bases). Germline assignment: CDR1 MNHNS and CDR2 SASEGT. The CDR3 runs 14 residues. V shed 7 bases and J shed 5 bases, with 16 bases lying between them. CDR3 sequence (DNA): TGTGCCAGCAAGGAGGGGGGGCATCAAGATACGCAGTATTTT. Protein: CASKEGGHQDTQYF.